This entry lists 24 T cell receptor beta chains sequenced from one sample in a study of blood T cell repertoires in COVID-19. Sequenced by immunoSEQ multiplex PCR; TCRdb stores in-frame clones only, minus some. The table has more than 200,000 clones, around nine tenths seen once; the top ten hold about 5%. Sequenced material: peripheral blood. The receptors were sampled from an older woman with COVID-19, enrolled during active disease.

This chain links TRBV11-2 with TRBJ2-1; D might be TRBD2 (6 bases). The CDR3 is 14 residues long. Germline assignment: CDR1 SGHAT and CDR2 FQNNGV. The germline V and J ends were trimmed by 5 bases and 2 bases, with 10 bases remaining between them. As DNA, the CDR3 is TGTGCCAGCAGCCCGGAGGGCCCCTACAATGAGCAGTTCTTC. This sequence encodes CASSPEGPYNEQFF.

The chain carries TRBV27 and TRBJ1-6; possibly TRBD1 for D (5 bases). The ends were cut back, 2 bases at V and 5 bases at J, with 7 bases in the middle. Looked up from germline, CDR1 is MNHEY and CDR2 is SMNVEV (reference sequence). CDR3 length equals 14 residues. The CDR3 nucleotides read TGTGCCAGCAGTTTAGGGGCTGATAATTCACCCCTCCACTTT. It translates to CASSLGADNSPLHF.

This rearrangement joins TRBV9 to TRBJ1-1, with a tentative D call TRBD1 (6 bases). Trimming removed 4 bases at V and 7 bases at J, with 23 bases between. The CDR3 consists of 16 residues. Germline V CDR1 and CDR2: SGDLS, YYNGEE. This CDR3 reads CASSRGGQPRSSEAFF. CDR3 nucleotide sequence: TGTGCCAGCAGCCGGGGGGGGCAACCCCGATCGAGTGAAGCTTTCTTT.

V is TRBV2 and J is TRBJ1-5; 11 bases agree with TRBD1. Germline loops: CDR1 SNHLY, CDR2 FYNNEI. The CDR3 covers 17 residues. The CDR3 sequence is CASERGQGDYSNQPQHF. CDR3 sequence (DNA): TGTGCTAGCGAGAGGGGACAGGGGGACTATAGCAATCAGCCCCAGCATTTT.

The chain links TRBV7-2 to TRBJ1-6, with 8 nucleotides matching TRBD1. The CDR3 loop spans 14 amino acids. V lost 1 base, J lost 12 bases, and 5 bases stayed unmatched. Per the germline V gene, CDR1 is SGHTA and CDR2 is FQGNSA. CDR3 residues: CASSLDRGFGPLHF. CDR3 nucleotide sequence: TGTGCCAGCAGCTTAGACAGGGGGTTTGGACCCCTCCACTTT.

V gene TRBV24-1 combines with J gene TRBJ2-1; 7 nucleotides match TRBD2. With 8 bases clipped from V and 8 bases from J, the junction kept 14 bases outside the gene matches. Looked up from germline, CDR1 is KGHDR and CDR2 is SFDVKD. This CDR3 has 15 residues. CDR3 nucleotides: TGTGCCACCAACATAGGGGAGGGAGGGCTCGATGAGCAGTTCTTC. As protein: CATNIGEGGLDEQFF.

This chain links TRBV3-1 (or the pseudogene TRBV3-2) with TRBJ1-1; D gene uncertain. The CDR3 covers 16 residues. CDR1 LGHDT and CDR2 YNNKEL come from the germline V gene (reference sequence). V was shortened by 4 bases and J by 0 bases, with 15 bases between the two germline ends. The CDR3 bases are TGTGCCAGCAGCCCGTGGGTGGAGGGTCTGAACACTGAAGCTTTCTTT. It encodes CASSPWVEGLNTEAFF.

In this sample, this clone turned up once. In nucleotides, the CDR3 is TGTGCCAGCTCACCTCAAAACTATGGCTACACCTTC. It is translated as CASSPQNYGYTF. The rearrangement links TRBV18 to TRBJ1-2; D remains ambiguous. Germline V lookup: CDR1 KGHSH, CDR2 LQKENI. The CDR3 has 12 amino acids. Between the trimmed V and J ends, which lost 3 bases and 2 bases, there was a span of 4 bases.

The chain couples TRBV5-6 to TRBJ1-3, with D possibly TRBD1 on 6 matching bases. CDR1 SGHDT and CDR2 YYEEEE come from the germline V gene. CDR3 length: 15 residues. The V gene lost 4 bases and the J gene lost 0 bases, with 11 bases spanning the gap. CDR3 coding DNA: TGTGCCAGCAGCAAGACAGGTCCCTCTGGAAACACCATATATTTT. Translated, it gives CASSKTGPSGNTIYF.

The CDR3 reads CASSPLGVEGAYGYTF. The CDR3 nucleotides read TGTGCCAGCAGTCCACTCGGGGTGGAGGGGGCCTATGGCTACACCTTC. The rearrangement uses TRBV28 and TRBJ1-2; TRBD1 aligns across 7 bases. This CDR3 is 16 amino acids long. With 5 bases clipped from V and 4 bases from J, the junction kept 13 bases outside the gene matches. Germline V CDR1 and CDR2: MDHEN, SYDVKM.

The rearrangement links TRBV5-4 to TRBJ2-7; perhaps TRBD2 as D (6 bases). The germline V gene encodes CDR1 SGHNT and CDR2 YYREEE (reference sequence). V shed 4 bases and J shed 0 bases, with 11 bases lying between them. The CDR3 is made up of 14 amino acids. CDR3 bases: TGTGCCAGCAGCGCGGGACGGAGCTCCTACGAGCAGTACTTC. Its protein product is CASSAGRSSYEQYF.

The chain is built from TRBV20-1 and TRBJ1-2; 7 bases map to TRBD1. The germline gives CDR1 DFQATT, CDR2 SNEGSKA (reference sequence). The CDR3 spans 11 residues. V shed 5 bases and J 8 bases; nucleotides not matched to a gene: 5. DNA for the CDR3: TGCAGTGCTCGACAGGGTTGGGGCTACACCTTC. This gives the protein CSARQGWGYTF.

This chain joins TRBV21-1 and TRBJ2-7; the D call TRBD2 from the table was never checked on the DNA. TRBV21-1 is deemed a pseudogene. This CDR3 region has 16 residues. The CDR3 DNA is TGTGCCAGCAGCAAAGATGGGCGGGAGGGCCCGGGCGAGCAGTACTTC. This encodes CASSKDGREGPGEQYF.

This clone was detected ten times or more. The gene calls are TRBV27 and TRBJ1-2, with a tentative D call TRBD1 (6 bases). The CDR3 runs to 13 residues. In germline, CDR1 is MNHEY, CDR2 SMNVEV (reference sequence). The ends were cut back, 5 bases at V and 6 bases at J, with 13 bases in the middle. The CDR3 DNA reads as TGTGCCAGCAGTCCCCAGGGGCGACATGGCTACACCTTC. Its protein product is CASSPQGRHGYTF.

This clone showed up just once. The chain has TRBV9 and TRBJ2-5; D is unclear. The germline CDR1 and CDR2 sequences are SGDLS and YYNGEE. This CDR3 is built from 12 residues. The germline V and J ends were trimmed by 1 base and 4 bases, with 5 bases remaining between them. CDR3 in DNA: TGTGCCAGCAGCGTACCCCGAGAGACCCAGTACTTC. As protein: CASSVPRETQYF.

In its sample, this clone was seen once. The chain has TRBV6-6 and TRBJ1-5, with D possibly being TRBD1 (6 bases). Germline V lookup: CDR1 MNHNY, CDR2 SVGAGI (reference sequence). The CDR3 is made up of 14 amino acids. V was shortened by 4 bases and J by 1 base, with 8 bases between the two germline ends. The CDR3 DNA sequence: TGTGCCAGCAGTTGGACAGAGAGCAATCAGCCCCAGCATTTT. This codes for CASSWTESNQPQHF.

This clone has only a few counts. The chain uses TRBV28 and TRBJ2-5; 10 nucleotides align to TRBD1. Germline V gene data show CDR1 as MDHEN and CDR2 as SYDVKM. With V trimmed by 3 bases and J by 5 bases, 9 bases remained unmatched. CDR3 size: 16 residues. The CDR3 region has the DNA TGTGCCAGCAGTTTTCCCCGGGGACAGGGGACCGAGACCCAGTACTTC. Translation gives CASSFPRGQGTETQYF.

The DNA for the CDR3 is TGTGCCAGCAGTTTGGGGCGGAGGACAGCCGAGCAGTACTTC. The encoded protein is CASSLGRRTAEQYF. V usage is TRBV27 and J usage is TRBJ2-7, with D possibly matching TRBD1 (6 bases). In germline, CDR1 is MNHEY, CDR2 SMNVEV (reference sequence). Between the trimmed V and J ends, which lost 3 bases and 6 bases, there was a span of 15 bases. This CDR3 comprises 14 residues.

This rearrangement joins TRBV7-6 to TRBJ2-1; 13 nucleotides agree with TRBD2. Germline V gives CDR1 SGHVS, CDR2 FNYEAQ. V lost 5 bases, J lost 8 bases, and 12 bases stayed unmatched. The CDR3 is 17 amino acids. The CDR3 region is CASSPSPTSGRGYEQFF. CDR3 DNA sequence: TGTGCCAGCAGCCCTAGCCCAACTAGCGGGAGGGGATATGAGCAGTTCTTC. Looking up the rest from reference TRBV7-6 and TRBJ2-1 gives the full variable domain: GAGVSQSPRYKVTKRGQDVALRCDPISGHVSLYWYRQALGQGPEFLTYFNYEAQQDKSGLPNDRFSAERPEGSISTLTIQRTEQRDSAMYRCASSPSPTSGRGYEQFFGPGTRLTVL.

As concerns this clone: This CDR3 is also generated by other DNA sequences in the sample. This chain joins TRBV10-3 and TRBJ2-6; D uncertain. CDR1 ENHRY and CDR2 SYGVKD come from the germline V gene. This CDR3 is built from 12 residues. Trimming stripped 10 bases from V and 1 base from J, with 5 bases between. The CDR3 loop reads CATSSGANVLTF. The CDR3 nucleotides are TGTGCCACCTCTTCTGGGGCCAACGTCCTGACTTTC.

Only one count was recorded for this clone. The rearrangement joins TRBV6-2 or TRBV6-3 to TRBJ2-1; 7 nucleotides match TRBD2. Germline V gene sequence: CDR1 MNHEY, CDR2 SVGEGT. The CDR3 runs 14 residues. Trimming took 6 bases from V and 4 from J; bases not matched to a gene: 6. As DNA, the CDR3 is TGTGCCAGCAGCCCGTCGGGGGGTTACAATGAGCAGTTCTTC. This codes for CASSPSGGYNEQFF.

The CDR3 region has the DNA TGTGCCACCAGCAGAGATGCCGGACTAGCGGGAGTGGAGACCCAGTACTTC. It yields the protein CATSRDAGLAGVETQYF. J is TRBJ2-5 and V is TRBV15; TRBD2 matches at 13 bases. The germline V gene has CDR1 LNHNV and CDR2 YYDKDF (reference sequence). The ends lost 0 bases at V and 5 bases at J; junction bases unmatched: 6. This CDR3 contains 17 residues.

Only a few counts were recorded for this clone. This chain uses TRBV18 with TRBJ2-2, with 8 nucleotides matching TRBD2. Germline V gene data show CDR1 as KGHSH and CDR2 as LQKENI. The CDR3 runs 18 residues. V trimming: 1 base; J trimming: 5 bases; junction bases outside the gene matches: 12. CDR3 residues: CASSPLASSGRSTGELFF. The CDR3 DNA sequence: TGTGCCAGCTCACCACTTGCTTCTAGCGGGCGGAGTACCGGGGAGCTGTTTTTT. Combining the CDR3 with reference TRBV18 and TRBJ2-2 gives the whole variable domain NAGVMQNPRHLVRRRGQEARLRCSPMKGHSHVYWYRQLPEEGLKFMVYLQKENIIDESGMPKERFSAEFPKEGPSILRIQQVVRGDSAAYFCASSPLASSGRSTGELFFGEGSRLTVL.

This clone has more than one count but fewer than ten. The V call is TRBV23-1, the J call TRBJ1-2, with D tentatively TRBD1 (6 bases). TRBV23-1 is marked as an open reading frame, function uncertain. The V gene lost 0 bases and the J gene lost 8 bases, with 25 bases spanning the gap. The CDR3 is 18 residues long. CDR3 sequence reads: CASSQSSPWAQGTWGYTF. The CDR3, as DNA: TGCGCCAGCAGTCAATCGTCCCCCTGGGCCCAGGGGACGTGGGGCTACACCTTC.